Each of the 27 T cell receptor beta chains below was sequenced from the same sample in a study of beta chain features in type 1 diabetes. All of the isolated RNA was reverse transcribed, so expressed TCRB transcripts were sequenced. This table comes from immunoSEQ multiplex PCR, and its TCRdb copy is limited to in-frame clones, with some not included. Of 900,000 or so clones listed, about a sixth are singletons. The source material was naive CD4+ T cells from blood. The receptors derive from a woman aged 18-35 years in good health.

This chain links TRBV7-9 with TRBJ2-3, with 12 bases lining up with TRBD2. This CDR3 is built from 16 residues. Germline CDR1 and CDR2: SEHNR and FQNEAQ (reference sequence). The V segment lost 4 bases and the J segment 2 bases; nucleotides outside the gene matches: 4. The CDR3: CASSSTSGGTTDTQYF. CDR3 nucleotides: TGTGCCAGCAGCTCGACTAGCGGGGGAACCACAGATACGCAGTATTTT.

V and J are TRBV5-6 and TRBJ1-2; 9 bases map to TRBD1. CDR1 SGHDT and CDR2 YYEEEE come from the germline V gene. The length of the CDR3 is 15 residues. J was trimmed by 5 bases and V by 0 bases; bases with no gene match: 5. CDR3 residues: CASSLAVGTGYGYTF. In nucleotides, the CDR3 is TGTGCCAGCAGCTTGGCCGTTGGGACAGGGTATGGCTACACCTTC.

The chain couples TRBV7-9 to TRBJ2-5, with D perhaps matching TRBD1 (6 bases). This CDR3 has 15 amino acids. Germline assignment: CDR1 SEHNR and CDR2 FQNEAQ (reference sequence). Between the trimmed V and J ends, which lost 1 base and 4 bases, there was a span of 13 bases. The CDR3 DNA follows: TGTGCCAGCAGCTTAGGGGCAGGGGCAGCAGAGACCCAGTACTTC. This translates into CASSLGAGAAETQYF.

This clone was recorded a few times. V and J are TRBV9 and TRBJ2-3; D is unresolved. V was clipped by 4 bases and J by 4 bases, with 10 bases between them. There are 13 residues in the CDR3. Germline CDR1 is SGDLS and CDR2 is YYNGEE. CDR3 in DNA: TGTGCCAGCAGCTATCGGTTGGCAGATACGCAGTATTTT. It specifies CASSYRLADTQYF.

This chain connects TRBV28 to TRBJ2-7, with 9 bases identical to TRBD2. Trimming at V came to 3 bases and at J to 0 bases, leaving 18 bases not matched to a gene. This CDR3 region has 20 residues. Per germline, CDR1 MDHEN and CDR2 SYDVKM. The CDR3 region has the DNA TGTGCCAGCAGTTTGATCTCTTGGCAGCGACGGACTAGCGTCTCCTACGAGCAGTACTTC. As protein: CASSLISWQRRTSVSYEQYF.

V is TRBV7-2 and J is TRBJ2-3, with 8 bases that match TRBD1. Germline assignment: CDR1 SGHTA and CDR2 FQGNSA. The CDR3 contains 14 residues. V shed 8 bases and J 4 bases; nucleotides not matched to a gene: 8. This chain's CDR3 is CASSDRGSSDTQYF. The CDR3 nucleotides are TGTGCCAGCTCCGACAGGGGATCATCAGATACGCAGTATTTT.

This clone was counted only a few times. The chain uses TRBV9 and TRBJ1-3; TRBD1 agrees at 8 bases. After removal of 0 bases from V and 0 bases from J, the junction contained 5 bases not matched to a gene. Looked up from germline, CDR1 is SGDLS and CDR2 is YYNGEE. The CDR3 spans 17 residues. The CDR3 loop reads CASSVDPGGNSGNTIYF. The CDR3 nucleotides are TGTGCCAGCAGCGTAGACCCAGGGGGCAACTCTGGAAACACCATATATTTT.

In its sample, this clone was seen a few times. The rearrangement joins TRBV13 to TRBJ2-1; 11 bases line up with TRBD2. V gave up 4 bases and J gave up 5 bases; unmatched junction bases: 4. CDR3 length equals 15 residues. Per the germline V gene, CDR1 is PRHDT and CDR2 is FYEKMQ (reference sequence). Here the CDR3 DNA reads TGTGCCAGCAGCTCCCCGGGACTAGCGGACAATGAGCAGTTCTTC. It encodes CASSSPGLADNEQFF.

The chain joins TRBV18 to TRBJ2-1; no reliable D call. The V gene's germline CDR1 is KGHSH and CDR2 LQKENI. V lost 2 bases, J lost 6 bases, and 14 bases lay in between. The CDR3 is 15 residues long. The CDR3 DNA is TGTGCCAGCTCACCAAATTCGCGATCTCTCAATGAGCAGTTCTTC. Translating gives CASSPNSRSLNEQFF.

J is TRBJ1-5 and V is TRBV28; no reliable D call. The CDR3 is 15 amino acids. Germline-derived CDR1 and CDR2 are MDHEN and SYDVKM. Trimming took off 0 bases at V and 3 bases at J, with 9 bases between the two ends. The CDR3 nucleotides are TGTGCCAGCAGTTTATGGGGTCGCCACAATCAGCCCCAGCATTTT. Amino acids: CASSLWGRHNQPQHF.

The chain uses TRBV5-6 and TRBJ1-1, with 8 bases matching TRBD1. V was clipped by 2 bases and J by 1 base; unmatched bases: 1. The CDR3 contains 14 residues. Per germline, CDR1 SGHDT and CDR2 YYEEEE. The CDR3 DNA reads TGTGCCAGCAGCTTAGACAGGGGGAACACTGAAGCTTTCTTT. Translation gives CASSLDRGNTEAFF.

This clone has just a few counts. The V and J genes are TRBV28 and TRBJ2-2; no definite D call. The germline CDR1 and CDR2 sequences are MDHEN and SYDVKM. Trimming shortened V by 1 base and J by 0 bases, and 21 bases separated the two germline ends. CDR3 size: 20 residues. In DNA form, the CDR3 reads TGTGCCAGCAGTTTATCCCCGCGGAAGTGGAGTCCGGCGAACACCGGGGAGCTGTTTTTT. It codes for CASSLSPRKWSPANTGELFF.

V is TRBV5-1 and J is TRBJ2-5, with TRBD1 matching over 9 bases. CDR3 length: 15 amino acids. Germline-derived CDR1 and CDR2 are SGHRS and YFSETQ. V lost 0 bases and J lost 3; bases outside the gene matches: 3. As DNA, the CDR3 is TGCGCCAGCAGCTTGGCGGGACAGGGCGAAGAGACCCAGTACTTC. Protein: CASSLAGQGEETQYF.

This chain connects TRBV27 to TRBJ1-1, with TRBD1 identical over 7 bases. Per the germline V gene, CDR1 is MNHEY and CDR2 is SMNVEV (reference sequence). This CDR3 spans 14 amino acids. Trimming at V came to 3 bases and at J to 4 bases, leaving 5 bases not matched to a gene. CDR3 sequence reads: CASSFSGQITEAFF. CDR3 in DNA: TGTGCCAGCAGTTTTTCGGGACAGATCACTGAAGCTTTCTTT.

Of note for this clone: Other DNA sequences of this sample code for an identical CDR3. DNA for the CDR3: TGTGCCAGCAGCAGTCGACAGCCCCAGCATTTT. Translating it yields CASSSRQPQHF. V and J are TRBV28 and TRBJ1-5; no definite D call. There are 11 residues in the CDR3. Germline V gene lookup returns CDR1 MDHEN and CDR2 SYDVKM. V was cut by 6 bases and J by 7 bases, with 7 bases left in between.

This clone has only a few counts. The CDR3, as DNA: TGTGCCAGCAGTTCTATGGGGGGCAACAATGAGCAGTTCTTC. Translation gives CASSSMGGNNEQFF. The chain uses TRBV28 and TRBJ2-1; D might be TRBD1 or TRBD2, each matching 6 bases. The V gene lost 4 bases and the J gene lost 5 bases, with 12 bases spanning the gap. Germline V gene data show CDR1 as MDHEN and CDR2 as SYDVKM. There are 14 residues in the CDR3.

In its sample, this clone was seen a few times. The rearrangement uses TRBV7-2 and TRBJ2-3; 8 bases agree with TRBD2. The CDR3 runs 15 residues. J gave up 4 bases and V 1 base, and 4 bases lay outside the gene matches. Looked up from germline, CDR1 is SGHTA and CDR2 is FQGNSA. Here the CDR3 reads CASSLVGGRSDTQYF. The CDR3 coding sequence is TGTGCCAGCAGCTTAGTGGGCGGGAGGTCAGATACGCAGTATTTT. The full variable domain, rest sourced from reference TRBV7-2 and TRBJ2-3, is GAGVSQSPSNKVTEKGKDVELRCDPISGHTALYWYRQSLGQGLEFLIYFQGNSAPDKSGLPSDRFSAERTGGSVSTLTIQRTQQEDSAVYLCASSLVGGRSDTQYFGPGTRLTVL.

The rearrangement uses TRBV11-1 and TRBJ2-1; the D gene could be TRBD1 or TRBD2 (5 bases each). V lost 3 bases and J 1 base, leaving 13 bases between the germline ends. The CDR3 is made up of 16 amino acids. Germline CDR1 reads SGHAT; CDR2 reads FQDESV (reference sequence). This chain's CDR3 is CASSFVGRTSYNEQFF. As DNA, the CDR3 is TGTGCCAGCAGCTTTGTGGGACGGACGTCCTACAATGAGCAGTTCTTC. Looking up the rest from reference TRBV11-1 and TRBJ2-1 gives the full variable domain: EAEVAQSPRYKITEKSQAVAFWCDPISGHATLYWYRQILGQGPELLVQFQDESVVDDSQLPKDRFSAERLKGVDSTLKIQPAELGDSAMYLCASSFVGRTSYNEQFFGPGTRLTVL.

The V call is TRBV11-2, the J call TRBJ2-5; D might be TRBD1 (6 bases). V lost 3 bases to trimming and J lost 5 bases, with 25 bases between them. The CDR3 runs to 18 residues. Germline V gene sequence: CDR1 SGHAT, CDR2 FQNNGV. The CDR3: CASSLQYLRDKQRETQYF. The CDR3 bases are TGTGCCAGCAGCTTGCAGTATTTGAGGGACAAACAACGGGAGACCCAGTACTTC.

The V call is TRBV9, the J call TRBJ2-1; 10 nucleotides align to TRBD2. The V and J ends lost 4 bases and 2 bases, in that order; junction bases with no gene match: 3. This CDR3 comprises 15 residues. The germline V gene encodes CDR1 SGDLS and CDR2 YYNGEE. CDR3 sequence reads: CASSTGTSAYNEQFF. The CDR3 DNA reads as TGTGCCAGCAGCACCGGGACTAGCGCCTACAATGAGCAGTTCTTC.

There are a few counts of this clone. The chain couples TRBV9 to TRBJ1-2; no definite D call. The V end was cut by 5 bases, the J end by 8 bases, with 13 bases between. CDR1 and CDR2 (germline): SGDLS, YYNGEE. CDR3 length: 12 residues. The CDR3 DNA follows: TGTGCCAGCAGTTACGACGGATGGGGCTACACCTTC. Its protein product is CASSYDGWGYTF.

This clone turned up a few times. This sequence joins TRBV7-9 and TRBJ2-7; D is possibly TRBD1 (5 bases). This CDR3 is 13 amino acids long. Germline V CDR1 and CDR2: SEHNR, FQNEAQ (reference sequence). The ends were cut back, 3 bases at V and 2 bases at J, with 8 bases in the middle. CDR3 sequence reads: CASSFGRAYEQYF. DNA of the CDR3: TGTGCCAGCAGCTTCGGCAGGGCCTACGAGCAGTACTTC.

CDR3 protein: CASSVEVTNEKLFF. CDR3 sequence (DNA): TGTGCCAGCTCAGTAGAAGTAACTAATGAAAAACTGTTTTTT. The chain combines TRBV18 with TRBJ1-4; no clear D gene. CDR1 KGHSH and CDR2 LQKENI come from the germline V gene. This CDR3 contains 14 residues. V was shortened by 5 bases and J by 1 base, with 8 bases between the two germline ends. The full variable domain, in which reference TRBV18 and TRBJ1-4 provide the parts outside the CDR3, is NAGVMQNPRHLVRRRGQEARLRCSPMKGHSHVYWYRQLPEEGLKFMVYLQKENIIDESGMPKERFSAEFPKEGPSILRIQQVVRGDSAAYFCASSVEVTNEKLFFGSGTQLSVL.

V and J are TRBV6-6 and TRBJ1-4; D is undetermined. V lost 8 bases, J lost 8 bases, and 18 bases lay in between. This CDR3 spans 14 amino acids. CDR1 is MNHNY and CDR2 is SVGAGI in the germline V gene (reference sequence). The CDR3 here is CASARLPIGEKLFF. The CDR3 DNA sequence: TGTGCCAGCGCGCGGCTGCCGATAGGAGAAAAACTGTTTTTT.

The V and J genes are TRBV2 and TRBJ1-2; D is unresolved. Trimming removed 4 bases from V and 4 bases from J, with 7 bases in between. CDR1 and CDR2 from the germline V gene are SNHLY and FYNNEI. The CDR3 extends over 12 amino acids. The chain's CDR3 is CASSGDGYGYTF. Here the CDR3 DNA reads TGTGCCAGCAGTGGGGATGGCTATGGCTACACCTTC. Based on the CDR3 plus reference TRBV2 and TRBJ1-2, the full variable domain is EPEVTQTPSHQVTQMGQEVILRCVPISNHLYFYWYRQILGQKVEFLVSFYNNEISEKSEIFDDQFSVERPDGSNFTLKIRSTKLEDSAMYFCASSGDGYGYTFGSGTRLTVV.

This chain connects TRBV5-1 to TRBJ2-3, with a tentative D call TRBD2 (5 bases). Germline loops: CDR1 SGHRS, CDR2 YFSETQ. The CDR3 is 14 amino acids. The germline V and J ends were trimmed by 6 bases and 3 bases, with 14 bases remaining between them. CDR3 coding DNA: TGCGCCAGCAATGCCGGGGAAATAACAGATACGCAGTATTTT. Amino acid sequence: CASNAGEITDTQYF.

This clone was seen a handful of times. In nucleotides, the CDR3 is TGCGCCAGCAGCTTGGTGGGGAGCGTAAACACTGAAGCTTTCTTT. This sequence encodes CASSLVGSVNTEAFF. The chain links TRBV5-1 to TRBJ1-1; no definite D call. Germline lookup yields CDR1 SGHRS and CDR2 YFSETQ. This CDR3 contains 15 residues. V gave up 0 bases and J gave up 2 bases, with 11 bases separating them.